Shown below are 28 T cell receptor beta chains from a single sample sequenced in a study of T cell responses to AZD1222 COVID-19 vaccine (dated by TCRdb to the early 2020s). The meaning of the sample's time point label: about 28 days (+/-7) after the second vaccine dose. Receptor amplification or capture employed the immunoSEQ multiplex PCR assay. This is the immuneACCESS table as TCRdb keeps it, with only in-frame sequences that have V and J called. A part of the clones is gone; compared with another copy, unresolved V genes explain less than half, and the rest is unexplained. For this sample the table gives about 150,000 clones, of which approximately 90% were detected only once. Roughly 3.8% of the sample belongs to the ten largest clones. The sequencing used peripheral blood, collected 28 days after the second AZD1222 dose. These TCRs come from an adult who received the AZD1222 COVID-19 vaccine.

The V and J genes are TRBV7-6 and TRBJ1-2; TRBD1 agrees at 8 bases. V lost 3 bases and J lost 8; bases outside the gene matches: 8. CDR1 SGHVS and CDR2 FNYEAQ come from the germline V gene. This CDR3 contains 14 residues. CDR3 bases: TGTGCCAGCAGCTTCCGGACAGGGACGATGGGCTACACCTTC. Translated: CASSFRTGTMGYTF.

Details on this clone: The same CDR3 arises from other DNA sequences in this sample as well. This chain connects TRBV6-1 to TRBJ1-2; TRBD1 is a possible D gene (6 bases). The V end was cut by 2 bases, the J end by 4 bases, with 8 bases between. Germline V gene sequence: CDR1 MNHNS, CDR2 SASEGT. The CDR3 contains 13 residues. CDR3 DNA: TGTGCCAGCAGTGAACGCAGGGGCTATGGCTACACCTTC. Its protein is CASSERRGYGYTF.

This chain links TRBV5-1 with TRBJ1-2; 9 bases align to TRBD1. The germline gives CDR1 SGHRS, CDR2 YFSETQ. V trimming: 3 bases; J trimming: 4 bases; junction bases outside the gene matches: 7. The CDR3 loop spans 15 amino acids. DNA for the CDR3: TGCGCCAGCAGCTCCACAGGGGGCGCAGGCTATGGCTACACCTTC. This translates into CASSSTGGAGYGYTF.

The chain couples TRBV2 to TRBJ1-4, with D possibly matching TRBD1 (5 bases). From germline, CDR1 is SNHLY and CDR2 FYNNEI. V was shortened by 6 bases and J by 0 bases, with 11 bases between the two germline ends. CDR3 length equals 15 residues. The CDR3 protein is CASRAGITTNEKLFF. DNA for the CDR3: TGTGCCAGCAGAGCAGGGATTACAACTAATGAAAAACTGTTTTTT.

The rearrangement uses TRBV10-3 and TRBJ2-1; 10 bases match TRBD2. From germline, CDR1 is ENHRY and CDR2 SYGVKD. The CDR3 covers 14 residues. With 2 bases clipped from V and 8 bases from J, the junction kept 3 bases outside the gene matches. CDR3 sequence reads: CAISEASGRYEQFF. The CDR3 DNA follows: TGTGCCATCAGTGAGGCTAGCGGGAGATATGAGCAGTTCTTC.

The rearrangement links TRBV11-2 to TRBJ2-2; no definite D call. Germline loops: CDR1 SGHAT, CDR2 FQNNGV. V was shortened by 1 base and J by 1 base, with 7 bases between the two germline ends. The CDR3 totals 15 residues. CDR3 in amino acids: CASSLVLMNTGELFF. CDR3 sequence (DNA): TGTGCCAGCAGCTTAGTCCTTATGAACACCGGGGAGCTGTTTTTT.

The chain links TRBV7-9 to TRBJ1-3; unclear D gene. Germline loops: CDR1 SEHNR, CDR2 FQNEAQ (reference sequence). The V and J ends lost 0 bases and 1 base respectively, with 10 bases between them. The CDR3 length is 16 residues. CDR3 sequence (DNA): TGTGCCAGCAGCTTAGCGATTAGCCCATCTGGAAACACCATATATTTT. It specifies CASSLAISPSGNTIYF.

The chain joins TRBV7-9 to TRBJ2-5; D possibly uses TRBD1 or TRBD2 (7 bases each). V was clipped by 6 bases and J by 5 bases, with 19 bases between them. Germline V gene data show CDR1 as SEHNR and CDR2 as FQNEAQ (reference sequence). This CDR3 comprises 15 residues. CDR3 nucleotide sequence: TGTGCCAGCAGTCCCCAGGGGGGGGGTGAGGAGACCCAGTACTTC. This encodes CASSPQGGGEETQYF.

The V gene is TRBV3-1 (or the pseudogene TRBV3-2), the J gene TRBJ1-2; D gene ambiguous. The CDR3 consists of 12 residues. Between the trimmed V and J ends, which lost 4 bases and 2 bases, there was a span of 5 bases. Germline V gene data show CDR1 as LGHDT and CDR2 as YNNKEL (reference sequence). CDR3 amino acids: CASSPTNYGYTF. In DNA form, the CDR3 reads TGTGCCAGCAGCCCGACAAACTATGGCTACACCTTC.

This chain links TRBV30 with TRBJ1-1; D ambiguous. Germline CDR1 GTSNPN, CDR2 SVGIG (reference sequence). Trimming took 4 bases from V and 4 from J, leaving 7 bases between them. This CDR3 has 11 amino acids. The CDR3: CAWTQTTEAFF. The CDR3 bases are TGTGCCTGGACCCAGACCACTGAAGCTTTCTTT.

The chain is built from TRBV24-1 and TRBJ2-1, with TRBD2 matching 11 bases. Germline values: CDR1 KGHDR, CDR2 SFDVKD. The junction had 11 bases not matched to a gene; V was cut back by 5 bases and J by 6 bases. The CDR3 has 17 amino acids. For the CDR3, the DNA is TGTGCCACCAGTGCAGCTCCCGGACTAGCGGGCTCCAATGAGCAGTTCTTC. Residues: CATSAAPGLAGSNEQFF.

The V and J genes are TRBV5-6 and TRBJ1-1; TRBD1 agrees at 12 bases. Germline lookup yields CDR1 SGHDT and CDR2 YYEEEE. CDR3 length equals 16 residues. V gave up 4 bases and J gave up 5 bases; unmatched junction bases: 9. In DNA, the CDR3 is TGTGCCAGCAGCCCGGTGGGACAGGGGGCAGGGACTGAAGCTTTCTTT. It is translated as CASSPVGQGAGTEAFF.

This clone appeared a single time. V is TRBV12-3 or TRBV12-4 and J is TRBJ1-2; 7 nucleotides line up with TRBD1. This CDR3 is 12 amino acids long. V shed 10 bases, J shed 5 bases, and the junction held 7 bases outside the gene matches. For the CDR3, the DNA is TGTGCCATCAGACCACAGGGGTATGGCTACACCTTC. This gives the protein CAIRPQGYGYTF.

The J gene is TRBJ2-1, the V gene TRBV25-1; no definite D call. The germline V and J ends were trimmed by 0 bases and 10 bases, with 7 bases remaining between them. The germline V gene has CDR1 MGHDK and CDR2 SYGVNS. This CDR3 is built from 12 residues. CDR3 in amino acids: CASSEYDGEQFF. In DNA form, the CDR3 reads TGTGCCAGCAGTGAATATGACGGCGAGCAGTTCTTC.

This clone was found once. The V and J genes are TRBV6-2 or TRBV6-3 and TRBJ2-1; 12 bases match TRBD2. CDR3 length: 15 amino acids. V trimming: 6 bases; J trimming: 4 bases; junction bases outside the gene matches: 4. Per the germline V gene, CDR1 is MNHEY and CDR2 is SVGEGT. The CDR3 region has the DNA TGTGCCAGCAGCGCGACTAGCGGGGGTTACAATGAGCAGTTCTTC. It encodes CASSATSGGYNEQFF.

The V call is TRBV7-9, the J call TRBJ2-7; 8 positions agree with TRBD1. The J call could be wrong; TRBJ2-5 is a better fit for the DNA end. The germline gives CDR1 SEHNR, CDR2 FQNEAQ (reference sequence). CDR3 length: 13 amino acids. The CDR3 region is CASSPTGTGTQYF. The CDR3 DNA reads as TGTGCCAGCAGCCCTACCGGGACAGGGACCCAGTACTTC.

The V gene is TRBV2, the J gene TRBJ2-1; 9 bases are shared with TRBD2. Unmatched junction bases numbered 13, after V lost 7 bases and J lost 9 bases. This CDR3 has 15 amino acids. Germline-derived CDR1 and CDR2 are SNHLY and FYNNEI. The CDR3 sequence is CASTLSGGALGEQFF. CDR3 coding DNA: TGTGCCAGCACCCTTAGCGGGGGAGCTTTGGGTGAGCAGTTCTTC.

The rearrangement links TRBV30 to TRBJ2-1; 12 nucleotides agree with TRBD2. Germline V gives CDR1 GTSNPN, CDR2 SVGIG (reference sequence). CDR3 length: 15 amino acids. V dropped 1 base and J dropped 8; count of bases not matched to a gene: 6. CDR3 sequence: CAWSGPSGGGYEQFF. CDR3 nucleotides: TGTGCCTGGAGTGGTCCTAGCGGGGGGGGATATGAGCAGTTCTTC.

The chain links TRBV3-1 (or the pseudogene TRBV3-2) to TRBJ2-1; 12 bases align to TRBD2. Trimming cost V 1 base and J 4 bases; bases outside gene matches: 5. This CDR3 spans 17 amino acids. In germline, CDR1 is LGHDT, CDR2 YNNKEL (reference sequence). The CDR3 loop reads CASSQGLAGGPYNEQFF. DNA of the CDR3: TGTGCCAGCAGCCAAGGGCTAGCGGGAGGGCCTTACAATGAGCAGTTCTTC.

The chain employs TRBV29-1 and TRBJ2-1, with 8 nucleotides matching TRBD2. V shed 1 base, J shed 9 bases, and the junction held 17 bases outside the gene matches. The germline V gene has CDR1 SQVTM and CDR2 ANQGSEA. The CDR3 extends over 17 amino acids. In DNA form, the CDR3 reads TGCAGCGTTGAAGCCAGTCGAATGGGGACTAGAGGAGGTGAGCAGTTCTTC. This translates into CSVEASRMGTRGGEQFF.

The chain combines TRBV13 with TRBJ1-1; possibly TRBD1 for D (6 bases). V lost 0 bases to trimming and J lost 0 bases, with 11 bases between them. CDR1 is PRHDT and CDR2 is FYEKMQ in the germline V gene (reference sequence). The CDR3 totals 16 residues. The CDR3 region has the DNA TGTGCCAGCAGCTTAGGCATGGAGGGGGTGAACACTGAAGCTTTCTTT. Its protein is CASSLGMEGVNTEAFF.

The chain is built from TRBV7-9 and TRBJ2-7, with 8 bases that match TRBD1. CDR3 length: 14 amino acids. After removal of 3 bases from V and 5 bases from J, the junction contained 6 bases not matched to a gene. Germline V gene data show CDR1 as SEHNR and CDR2 as FQNEAQ (reference sequence). The CDR3 is CASSFYRGKNEQYF. The CDR3 DNA is TGTGCCAGCAGCTTCTACAGGGGGAAGAACGAGCAGTACTTC.

V is TRBV10-3 and J is TRBJ1-1; 12 nucleotides align to TRBD1. CDR3 length equals 19 residues. In germline, CDR1 is ENHRY, CDR2 SYGVKD. The ends lost 0 bases at V and 5 bases at J; junction bases unmatched: 13. The CDR3 bases are TGTGCCATCAGTGAGTCCTTGATTGGGGACAGGGGGCGCGGAACTGAAGCTTTCTTT. It translates to CAISESLIGDRGRGTEAFF.

Here the CDR3 reads CAGVRIAGGEQYF. The CDR3 nucleotides are TGTGCCGGGGTCCGGATAGCGGGAGGCGAGCAGTACTTC. The chain uses TRBV30 and TRBJ2-7; 10 bases agree with TRBD2. From germline, CDR1 is GTSNPN and CDR2 SVGIG (reference sequence). The CDR3 sequence is 13 residues long. V shed 8 bases, J shed 6 bases, and the junction held 10 bases outside the gene matches.

This clone was seen a single time. V is TRBV30 and J is TRBJ1-5; D gene ambiguous. The CDR3 extends over 12 amino acids. Trimming shortened V by 7 bases and J by 2 bases, and 9 bases separated the two germline ends. In germline, CDR1 is GTSNPN, CDR2 SVGIG (reference sequence). The CDR3 loop reads CAFGSGNQPQHF. CDR3 bases: TGTGCCTTTGGTTCGGGCAATCAGCCCCAGCATTTT.

The V call is TRBV27, the J call TRBJ2-3; TRBD2 matches at 12 bases. This CDR3 spans 20 amino acids. Germline CDR1 MNHEY, CDR2 SMNVEV (reference sequence). V lost 7 bases, J lost 2 bases, and 19 bases stayed unmatched. In DNA, the CDR3 is TGTGCCAGCACCCAAAGGGGCCTAGCGGGGGGGTCGGCCCACACAGATACGCAGTATTTT. Translated: CASTQRGLAGGSAHTDTQYF.

This clone was recorded only once. J is TRBJ2-7 and V is TRBV6-2 or TRBV6-3, with TRBD1 as a possible D gene (5 bases). Germline V gene data show CDR1 as MNHEY and CDR2 as SVGEGT. V lost 5 bases and J lost 6, with 11 bases in between. The CDR3 is 12 residues long. The CDR3 DNA is TGTGCCAGCAGTCAGGGTTTGGGCGAGCAGTACTTC. Its translation: CASSQGLGEQYF.

Written as DNA, the CDR3 is TGTGCCAGCAGCGTAGAAGGGACGAGATACAATGAGCAGTTCTTC. It translates to CASSVEGTRYNEQFF. The chain couples TRBV9 to TRBJ2-1; either TRBD1 or TRBD2 may fit D (5 bases each). V lost 0 bases, J lost 4 bases, and 11 bases lay in between. The V gene's germline CDR1 is SGDLS and CDR2 YYNGEE. The length of the CDR3 is 15 residues.